Below are 24 T cell receptor beta chains sequenced from a single sample in a study of T-cell reconstitution after alpha-beta-depleted transplantation in children. Construction of the TCRbeta library involved unique molecular identifiers. One entry per CDR3 protein results from TCRdb running MiXCR on the PCR reads. The top ten clones hold roughly 2.5% of a sample with roughly 500,000 distinct CDR3 sequences, less than 35% of them seen once. The source was PBMCs from the stem cell graft donor, collected from the stem cell graft. The receptors shown here come from a human donor who donated a stem cell graft to a child with aplastic anemia.

The chain is built from TRBV29-1 and TRBJ2-7, with D perhaps matching TRBD1 (5 bases). Trimming took 2 bases from V and 7 from J, leaving 9 bases between them. This CDR3 is 11 amino acids long. The germline V gene encodes CDR1 SQVTM and CDR2 ANQGSEA. The CDR3 DNA reads as TGCAGCGTTGAATCAGCAGGGGAGCAGTACTTC. Its protein is CSVESAGEQYF.

The genes are TRBV6-5 and TRBJ2-1, with D perhaps matching TRBD1 (6 bases). Trimming cost V 2 bases and J 4 bases, with 9 bases left between them. From germline, CDR1 is MNHEY and CDR2 SVGAGI. The CDR3 loop spans 14 amino acids. The CDR3 region is CASSYTGKYNEQFF. The CDR3 region has the DNA TGTGCCAGCAGTTACACAGGGAAATACAATGAGCAGTTCTTC.

The chain joins TRBV12-3 or TRBV12-4 to TRBJ1-4; D gene ambiguous. The CDR3 runs to 15 residues. V was pared by 5 bases and J by 8 bases, with 18 bases between. The CDR3 sequence: CASSLAAVRREKLFF. The CDR3 nucleotides are TGTGCCAGCAGTCTTGCGGCAGTTCGGAGGGAAAAACTGTTTTTT.

V gene TRBV29-1 combines with J gene TRBJ1-6; tentative D call: TRBD1 (5 bases). CDR3 length: 13 amino acids. CDR1 and CDR2 (germline): SQVTM, ANQGSEA. Trimming left V 7 bases short and J 6 bases short, with 13 bases between. Written as DNA, the CDR3 is TGCAGCGCCAGGGAAGCGGGTAATTCACCCCTCCACTTT. Its translation: CSAREAGNSPLHF. Using reference TRBV29-1 and TRBJ1-6 for the parts outside the CDR3, the full variable domain is SAVISQKPSRDICQRGTSLTIQCQVDSQVTMMFWYRQQPGQSLTLIATANQGSEATYESGFVIDKFPISRPNLTFSTLTVSNMSPEDSSIYLCSAREAGNSPLHFGNGTRLTVT.

The CDR3 reads CASLQGDEKLFF. The DNA of the CDR3 is TGTGCCAGCCTACAGGGAGATGAAAAACTGTTTTTT. The chain couples TRBV7-9 to TRBJ1-4; perhaps TRBD1 as D (6 bases). Deletions cut 8 bases from V and 6 bases from J, with 10 bases between. CDR1 is SEHNR and CDR2 is FQNEAQ in the germline V gene (reference sequence). There are 12 residues in the CDR3.

This clonotype was seen more than once but under ten times. V and J are TRBV12-3 or TRBV12-4 and TRBJ1-1; 8 bases are shared with TRBD1. V was pared by 1 base and J by 9 bases, with 4 bases of the junction left unmatched. The CDR3 extends over 13 amino acids. The CDR3 here is CASSLGQGRKAFF. The CDR3 bases are TGTGCCAGCAGTTTAGGACAGGGGCGCAAAGCTTTCTTT.

This clonotype was recorded a few times. The chain couples TRBV6-5 to TRBJ2-1; D is perhaps TRBD2 (5 bases). This CDR3 contains 13 residues. Trimming removed 0 bases at V and 10 bases at J, with 10 bases between. CDR1 is MNHEY and CDR2 is SVGAGI in the germline V gene. The CDR3 nucleotides read TGTGCCAGCAGTTACTCTTTCGGGATGGAGCAGTTCTTC. Its protein product is CASSYSFGMEQFF.

This clonotype was recorded a few times. J is TRBJ1-6 and V is TRBV12-3 or TRBV12-4, with 8 bases identical to TRBD1. The length of the CDR3 is 17 residues. V was clipped by 4 bases and J by 3 bases; unmatched bases: 8. The CDR3 loop is CASSWADRGSYNSPLHF. The CDR3 coding sequence is TGTGCCAGCAGTTGGGCTGACAGGGGAAGCTATAATTCACCCCTCCACTTT.

V usage is TRBV6-2 or TRBV6-3 and J usage is TRBJ2-5; 7 positions match TRBD1. The CDR3 sequence is 14 residues long. After removal of 6 bases from V and 5 bases from J, the junction contained 9 bases not matched to a gene. Germline CDR1 reads MNHEY; CDR2 reads SVGEGT. The CDR3, as DNA: TGTGCCAGCAGCTATACAGGGGTGCGGGAGACCCAGTACTTC. Translating it yields CASSYTGVRETQYF.

The sample holds a few counts of this clonotype. CDR3 amino acids: CSGEGQGILGAFF. CDR3 coding DNA: TGCAGTGGGGAAGGACAGGGCATACTCGGAGCTTTCTTT. V usage is TRBV20-1 and J usage is TRBJ1-1, with TRBD1 matching over 8 bases. The CDR3 is made up of 13 amino acids. Germline V CDR1 and CDR2: DFQATT, SNEGSKA (reference sequence). Germline trimming cut 7 bases from V and 10 bases from J; bases unmatched to any gene: 14.

This clonotype was seen only a few times. The genes are TRBV12-3 or TRBV12-4 and TRBJ2-1; 9 bases line up with TRBD2. V dropped 5 bases and J dropped 7; count of bases not matched to a gene: 6. The CDR3 has 14 amino acids. DNA of the CDR3: TGTGCCAGCAGTCTAGGACTAGCGTGGAATGAGCAGTTCTTC. Residues: CASSLGLAWNEQFF.

This clonotype occurred a few times. The chain employs TRBV30 and TRBJ1-3; no definite D call. V was trimmed by 0 bases and J by 7 bases, leaving 4 bases between them. The CDR3 contains 11 residues. CDR1 is GTSNPN, CDR2 SVGIG, per germline (reference sequence). DNA of the CDR3: TGTGCCTGGAGTGTGCGGAACACCATATATTTT. Its protein product is CAWSVRNTIYF.

This clonotype was observed a handful of times. The chain joins TRBV27 to TRBJ1-2; 10 nucleotides match TRBD1. Looked up from germline, CDR1 is MNHEY and CDR2 is SMNVEV (reference sequence). This CDR3 region has 16 residues. V was clipped by 2 bases and J by 6 bases; unmatched bases: 9. CDR3 sequence reads: CASSLRPGQGLNGYTF. CDR3 bases: TGTGCCAGCAGTTTACGCCCGGGACAGGGGTTGAATGGCTACACCTTC.

The chain couples TRBV18 to TRBJ2-5; D possibly corresponds to TRBD1 (6 bases). V dropped 3 bases and J dropped 1 base, with 12 bases sitting between them. This CDR3 spans 15 amino acids. Germline loops: CDR1 KGHSH, CDR2 LQKENI. The CDR3 DNA sequence: TGTGCCAGCTCACCGATACAGGGTACCCAAGAGACCCAGTACTTC. Amino acids: CASSPIQGTQETQYF. Full variable domain (remainder filled in from reference TRBV18 and TRBJ2-5): NAGVMQNPRHLVRRRGQEARLRCSPMKGHSHVYWYRQLPEEGLKFMVYLQKENIIDESGMPKERFSAEFPKEGPSILRIQQVVRGDSAAYFCASSPIQGTQETQYFGPGTRLLVL.

The V and J genes are TRBV28 and TRBJ2-1; D gene unclear. CDR1 and CDR2 from the germline V gene are MDHEN and SYDVKM. The CDR3 runs 15 residues. Deletions cut 5 bases from V and 9 bases from J, with 20 bases between. The CDR3 DNA is TGTGCCAGCAGTCCTCCGTCCCCCTCTGTGGGTGAGCAGTTCTTC. Its translation is CASSPPSPSVGEQFF.

This clonotype was seen a single time. This sequence joins TRBV4-2 and TRBJ1-5, with 8 nucleotides matching TRBD1. The CDR3 is 15 residues long. V was clipped by 0 bases and J by 7 bases; unmatched bases: 5. In germline, CDR1 is LGHNA, CDR2 YNFKEQ. CDR3 nucleotides: TGTGCCAGCAGCCAAGATTGGCCAGGGGGCCAGCCCCAGCATTTT. Amino acid sequence: CASSQDWPGGQPQHF.

A few counts support this clonotype. The chain recombines TRBV20-1 with TRBJ1-2, with D perhaps matching TRBD1 (5 bases). V dropped 5 bases and J dropped 8 bases, with 21 bases sitting between them. Germline V CDR1 and CDR2: DFQATT, SNEGSKA (reference sequence). This CDR3 has 14 residues. The CDR3 DNA reads as TGCAGTGCTTCAACCTTGGGCGGGACGAAGGGCTACACCTTC. Its protein is CSASTLGGTKGYTF.

This clonotype was seen at least ten times. The chain links TRBV30 to TRBJ1-2; D is unclear. V lost 0 bases and J lost 7, with 6 bases in between. The CDR3 sequence is 11 residues long. CDR1 and CDR2 (germline): GTSNPN, SVGIG (reference sequence). The CDR3 is CAWSVGSGYTF. CDR3 DNA sequence: TGTGCCTGGAGTGTTGGCTCTGGCTACACCTTC.

This clonotype was observed a handful of times. V is TRBV12-3 or TRBV12-4 and J is TRBJ2-4; 9 nucleotides align to TRBD1. The V segment lost 7 bases and the J segment 3 bases; nucleotides outside the gene matches: 10. The CDR3 covers 16 residues. CDR3 region: CASKATGGAGKNIQYF. Written as DNA, the CDR3 is TGTGCCAGCAAAGCCACAGGGGGCGCAGGCAAAAACATTCAGTACTTC.

V gene TRBV29-1 combines with J gene TRBJ1-2; a weak D match, TRBD1 (5 bases). Germline V gives CDR1 SQVTM, CDR2 ANQGSEA. Trimming took off 3 bases at V and 4 bases at J, with 6 bases between the two ends. The length of the CDR3 is 11 residues. Here the CDR3 DNA reads TGCAGCGTTGATGGGACCTATGGCTACACCTTC. Translated: CSVDGTYGYTF.

This rearrangement joins TRBV20-1 to TRBJ1-4; the D is unclear. The CDR3 is made up of 15 amino acids. Per germline, CDR1 DFQATT and CDR2 SNEGSKA (reference sequence). V lost 3 bases and J lost 0, with 11 bases in between. Written as DNA, the CDR3 is TGCAGTGCTAGTCAATTAGGTTCAACTAATGAAAAACTGTTTTTT. Protein sequence: CSASQLGSTNEKLFF.

The CDR3 coding sequence is TGTGCCAGCAGCTCCCCCCGTGACACCGGGGAGCTGTTTTTT. Translating it yields CASSSPRDTGELFF. This chain uses TRBV6-1 with TRBJ2-2; D call uncertain. Germline CDR1 is MNHNS and CDR2 is SASEGT. The V end was cut by 6 bases, the J end by 3 bases, with 11 bases between. CDR3 length equals 14 residues.

This rearrangement joins TRBV12-3 or TRBV12-4 to TRBJ1-1; TRBD1 is a possible D gene (5 bases). The V end was cut by 1 base, the J end by 0 bases, with 15 bases between. There are 17 residues in the CDR3. This CDR3 reads CASSLVVIQGLNTEAFF. As DNA, the CDR3 is TGTGCCAGCAGTTTAGTCGTCATCCAGGGCTTGAACACTGAAGCTTTCTTT.

The chain has TRBV5-1 and TRBJ2-3, with D possibly matching TRBD2 (6 bases). Trimming cost V 4 bases and J 6 bases, with 12 bases left between them. CDR1 and CDR2 (germline): SGHRS, YFSETQ. This CDR3 has 13 residues. For the CDR3, the DNA is TGCGCCAGCAGCCGGGGGACTTTGGATACGCAGTATTTT. It specifies CASSRGTLDTQYF.